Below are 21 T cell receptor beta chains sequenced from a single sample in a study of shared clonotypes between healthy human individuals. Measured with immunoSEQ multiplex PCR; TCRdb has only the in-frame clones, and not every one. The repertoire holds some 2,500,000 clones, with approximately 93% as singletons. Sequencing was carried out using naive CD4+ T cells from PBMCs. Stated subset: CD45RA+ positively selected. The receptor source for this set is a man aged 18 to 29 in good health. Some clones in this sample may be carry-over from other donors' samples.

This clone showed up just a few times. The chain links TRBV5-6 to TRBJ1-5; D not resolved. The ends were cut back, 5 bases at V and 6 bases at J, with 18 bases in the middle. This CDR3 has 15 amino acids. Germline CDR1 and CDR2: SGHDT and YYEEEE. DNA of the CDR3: TGTGCCAGCAGTCAAGGACCAGGTACGACTCAGCCCCAGCATTTT. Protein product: CASSQGPGTTQPQHF.

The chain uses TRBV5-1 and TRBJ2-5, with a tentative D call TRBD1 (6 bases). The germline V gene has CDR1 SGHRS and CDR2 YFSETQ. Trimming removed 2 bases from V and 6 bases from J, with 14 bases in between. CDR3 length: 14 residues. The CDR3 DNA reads TGCGCCAGCAGCTTCCAACAGGGAGAGCAGACCCAGTACTTC. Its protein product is CASSFQQGEQTQYF.

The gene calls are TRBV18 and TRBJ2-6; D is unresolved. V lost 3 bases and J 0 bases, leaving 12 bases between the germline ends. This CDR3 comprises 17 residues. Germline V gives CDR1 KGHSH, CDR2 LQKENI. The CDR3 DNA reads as TGTGCCAGCTCACCGCCAGGACGCCGCTCTGGGGCCAACGTCCTGACTTTC. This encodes CASSPPGRRSGANVLTF. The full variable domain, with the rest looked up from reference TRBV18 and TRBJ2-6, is NAGVMQNPRHLVRRRGQEARLRCSPMKGHSHVYWYRQLPEEGLKFMVYLQKENIIDESGMPKERFSAEFPKEGPSILRIQQVVRGDSAAYFCASSPPGRRSGANVLTFGAGSRLTVL.

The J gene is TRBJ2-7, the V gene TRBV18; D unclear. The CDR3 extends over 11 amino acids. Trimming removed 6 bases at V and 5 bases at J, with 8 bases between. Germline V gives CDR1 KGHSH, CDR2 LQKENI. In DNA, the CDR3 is TGTGCCAGCTCCCCGAACGACGAGCAGTACTTC. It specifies CASSPNDEQYF. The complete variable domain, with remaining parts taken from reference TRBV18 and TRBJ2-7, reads NAGVMQNPRHLVRRRGQEARLRCSPMKGHSHVYWYRQLPEEGLKFMVYLQKENIIDESGMPKERFSAEFPKEGPSILRIQQVVRGDSAAYFCASSPNDEQYFGPGTRLTVT.

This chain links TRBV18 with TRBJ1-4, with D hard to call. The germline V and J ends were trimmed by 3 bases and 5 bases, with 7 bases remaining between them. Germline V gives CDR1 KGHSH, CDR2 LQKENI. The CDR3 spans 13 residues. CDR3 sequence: CASSPLANEKLFF. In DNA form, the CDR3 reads TGTGCCAGCTCACCTTTGGCGAATGAAAAACTGTTTTTT. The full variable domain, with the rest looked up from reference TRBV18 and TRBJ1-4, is NAGVMQNPRHLVRRRGQEARLRCSPMKGHSHVYWYRQLPEEGLKFMVYLQKENIIDESGMPKERFSAEFPKEGPSILRIQQVVRGDSAAYFCASSPLANEKLFFGSGTQLSVL.

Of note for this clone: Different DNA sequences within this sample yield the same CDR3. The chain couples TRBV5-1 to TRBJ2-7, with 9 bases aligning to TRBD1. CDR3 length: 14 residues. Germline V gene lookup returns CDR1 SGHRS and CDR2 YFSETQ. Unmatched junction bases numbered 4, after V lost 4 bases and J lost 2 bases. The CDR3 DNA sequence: TGCGCCAGCAGCGCGGGACAGGGTGCCTACGAGCAGTACTTC. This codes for CASSAGQGAYEQYF. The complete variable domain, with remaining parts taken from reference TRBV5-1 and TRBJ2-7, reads KAGVTQTPRYLIKTRGQQVTLSCSPISGHRSVSWYQQTPGQGLQFLFEYFSETQRNKGNFPGRFSGRQFSNSRSEMNVSTLELGDSALYLCASSAGQGAYEQYFGPGTRLTVT.

The CDR3 DNA reads TGTGCCAGCAGCTTAGGACGCTTCGGGGCTTTCTTT. It specifies CASSLGRFGAFF. This rearrangement joins TRBV7-9 to TRBJ1-1; D remains ambiguous. The CDR3 is 12 amino acids. Trimming took off 1 base at V and 11 bases at J, with 11 bases between the two ends. Germline lookup yields CDR1 SEHNR and CDR2 FQNEAQ (reference sequence).

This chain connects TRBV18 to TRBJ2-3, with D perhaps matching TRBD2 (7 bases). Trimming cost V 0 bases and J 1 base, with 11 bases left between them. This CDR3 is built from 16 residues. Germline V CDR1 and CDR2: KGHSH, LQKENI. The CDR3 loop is CASSPPGRGGTDTQYF. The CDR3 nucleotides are TGTGCCAGCTCACCACCGGGGAGGGGGGGCACAGATACGCAGTATTTT.

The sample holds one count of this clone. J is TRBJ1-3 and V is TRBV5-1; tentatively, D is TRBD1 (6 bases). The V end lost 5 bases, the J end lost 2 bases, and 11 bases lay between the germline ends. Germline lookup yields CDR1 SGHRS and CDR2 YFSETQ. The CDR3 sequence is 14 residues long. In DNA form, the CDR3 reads TGCGCCAGCAGGAAAACAGGGACTGGAAACACCATATATTTT. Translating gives CASRKTGTGNTIYF.

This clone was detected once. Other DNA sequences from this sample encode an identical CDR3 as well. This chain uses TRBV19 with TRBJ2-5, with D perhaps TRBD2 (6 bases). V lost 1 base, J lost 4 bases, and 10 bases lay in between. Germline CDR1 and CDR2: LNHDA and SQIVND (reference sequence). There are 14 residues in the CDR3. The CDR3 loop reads CASSIGAGVETQYF. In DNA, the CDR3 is TGTGCCAGTAGTATAGGAGCGGGTGTAGAGACCCAGTACTTC.

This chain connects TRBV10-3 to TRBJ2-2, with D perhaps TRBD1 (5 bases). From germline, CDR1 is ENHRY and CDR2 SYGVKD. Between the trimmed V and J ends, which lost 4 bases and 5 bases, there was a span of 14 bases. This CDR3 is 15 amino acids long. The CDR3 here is CAISGGQGRTGELFF. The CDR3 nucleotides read TGTGCCATCAGTGGTGGGCAGGGTCGTACCGGGGAGCTGTTTTTT.

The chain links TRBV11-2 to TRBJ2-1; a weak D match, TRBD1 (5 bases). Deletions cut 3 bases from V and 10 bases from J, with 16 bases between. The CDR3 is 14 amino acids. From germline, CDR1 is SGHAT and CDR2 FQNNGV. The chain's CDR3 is CASSFATGPREQFF. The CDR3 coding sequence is TGTGCCAGCAGCTTTGCCACAGGACCACGGGAGCAGTTCTTC.

The CDR3 DNA is TGCGCCAGCAGCATGGACATCAACACCGGGGAGCTGTTTTTT. Translated, it gives CASSMDINTGELFF. The chain uses TRBV5-1 and TRBJ2-2, with TRBD1 as a possible D gene (5 bases). V was clipped by 4 bases and J by 2 bases, with 9 bases between them. The germline CDR1 and CDR2 sequences are SGHRS and YFSETQ. The CDR3 length is 14 residues.

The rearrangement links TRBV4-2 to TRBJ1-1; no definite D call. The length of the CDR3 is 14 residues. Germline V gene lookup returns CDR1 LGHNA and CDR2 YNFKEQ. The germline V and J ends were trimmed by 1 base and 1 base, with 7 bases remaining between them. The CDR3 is CASSQAAANTEAFF. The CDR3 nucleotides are TGTGCCAGCAGCCAAGCTGCGGCGAACACTGAAGCTTTCTTT.

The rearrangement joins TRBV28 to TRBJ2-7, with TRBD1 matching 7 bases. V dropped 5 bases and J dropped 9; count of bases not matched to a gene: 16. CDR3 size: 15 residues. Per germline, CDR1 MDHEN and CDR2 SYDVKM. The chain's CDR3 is CASSRDSGQVSVQYF. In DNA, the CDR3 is TGTGCCAGCAGTAGGGACAGTGGGCAGGTTAGCGTGCAGTACTTC.

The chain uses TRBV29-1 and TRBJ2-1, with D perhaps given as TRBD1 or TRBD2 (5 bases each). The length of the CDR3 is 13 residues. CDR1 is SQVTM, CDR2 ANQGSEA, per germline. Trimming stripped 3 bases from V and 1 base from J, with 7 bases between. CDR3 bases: TGCAGCGTTGAGGGGGAGTCCTACAATGAGCAGTTCTTC. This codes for CSVEGESYNEQFF.

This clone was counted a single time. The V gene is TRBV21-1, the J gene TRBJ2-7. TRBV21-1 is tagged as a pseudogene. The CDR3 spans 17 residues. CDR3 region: CASSKSSVGPLFYEQYF. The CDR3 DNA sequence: TGTGCCAGCAGCAAAAGTTCAGTCGGCCCCTTATTCTACGAGCAGTACTTC.

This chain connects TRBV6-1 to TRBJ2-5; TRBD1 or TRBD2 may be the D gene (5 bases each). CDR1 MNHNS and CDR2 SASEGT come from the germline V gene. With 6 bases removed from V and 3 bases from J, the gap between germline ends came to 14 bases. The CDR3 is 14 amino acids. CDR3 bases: TGTGCCAGCAGGAAGGGACCCTGGGAAGAGACCCAGTACTTC. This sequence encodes CASRKGPWEETQYF.

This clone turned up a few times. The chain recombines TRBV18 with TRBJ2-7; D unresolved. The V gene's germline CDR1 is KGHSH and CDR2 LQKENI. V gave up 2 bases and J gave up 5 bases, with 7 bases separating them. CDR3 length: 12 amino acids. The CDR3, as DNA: TGTGCCAGCTCACCAAAGGGTAACGAGCAGTACTTC. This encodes CASSPKGNEQYF.

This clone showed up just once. Here the CDR3 reads CASYKRSGDNEQFF. DNA of the CDR3: TGCGCCAGCTATAAACGGAGCGGGGACAATGAGCAGTTCTTC. The rearrangement links TRBV5-1 to TRBJ2-1, with 7 bases that match TRBD2. The germline V gene has CDR1 SGHRS and CDR2 YFSETQ. The CDR3 consists of 14 residues. V lost 7 bases and J lost 5; bases outside the gene matches: 9.

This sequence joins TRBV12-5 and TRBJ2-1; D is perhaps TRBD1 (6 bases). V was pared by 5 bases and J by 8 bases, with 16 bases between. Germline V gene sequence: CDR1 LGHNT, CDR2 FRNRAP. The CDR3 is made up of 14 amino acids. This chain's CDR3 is CASGTGIGRDEQFF. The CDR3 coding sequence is TGTGCTAGTGGTACAGGGATTGGAAGGGATGAGCAGTTCTTC.